A single sample gave rise to the 8 T cell receptor beta chains below, sequenced in a study of cytomegalovirus exposure and HLA in healthy donors. Vbeta (60) and Jbeta (13) primers were used in the PCR. Assay: immunoSEQ multiplex PCR; the TCRdb copy retains only in-frame clones and omits some. The sample has more than 50,000 clones, and its top ten clones hold 9.5% to 15%. Sequenced: PBMCs. Source of these receptors: a man aged 18 to 29 in good health and CMV-seropositive.

The V and J genes are TRBV19 and TRBJ2-2, with D unclear. The CDR3 consists of 17 residues. Trimming stripped 3 bases from V and 1 base from J, with 15 bases between. CDR1 and CDR2 from the germline V gene are LNHDA and SQIVND (reference sequence). The CDR3 is CASSISGDARNTGELFF. The CDR3 nucleotides read TGTGCCAGTAGTATCAGTGGAGACGCAAGGAACACCGGGGAGCTGTTTTTT.

CDR3 sequence reads: CASSEGGFGELFF. The CDR3 nucleotides read TGTGCCAGCAGTGAAGGAGGGTTCGGGGAGCTGTTTTTT. The chain carries TRBV6-4 and TRBJ2-2, with D possibly TRBD2 on 6 matching bases. This CDR3 is 13 amino acids long. V was trimmed by 3 bases and J by 7 bases, leaving 9 bases between them. Germline V CDR1 and CDR2: MRHNA, SNTAGT.

The genes are TRBV11-3 and TRBJ2-7; TRBD1 aligns across 9 bases. The germline gives CDR1 SGHNT, CDR2 YENEEA. The CDR3 totals 13 residues. The V and J ends lost 5 bases and 3 bases, in that order; junction bases with no gene match: 2. This CDR3 reads CASSPDRGYEQYF. CDR3 nucleotides: TGTGCCAGCAGCCCGGACAGGGGCTACGAGCAGTACTTC.

The V call is TRBV5-1, the J call TRBJ2-3, with D perhaps matching TRBD2 (5 bases). V lost 4 bases to trimming and J lost 2 bases, with 11 bases between them. Per the germline V gene, CDR1 is SGHRS and CDR2 is YFSETQ. The CDR3 is 14 amino acids. The CDR3 nucleotides are TGCGCCAGCAGCCCGGACTGGGCCACAGATACGCAGTATTTT. This sequence encodes CASSPDWATDTQYF.

The CDR3 DNA reads as TGTGCCAGCATCCTCTACGAGCAGTACTTC. Translated: CASILYEQYF. J is TRBJ2-7 and V is TRBV7-3; D remains ambiguous. The CDR3 is 10 residues long. Germline CDR1 is SGHTA and CDR2 is FQGTGA. V shed 7 bases and J shed 3 bases, with 4 bases lying between them.

The rearrangement joins TRBV7-8 to TRBJ2-5; D may be TRBD1 (6 bases). Germline V CDR1 and CDR2: SGHVS, FQNEAQ. Trimming removed 2 bases at V and 4 bases at J, with 14 bases between. This CDR3 has 15 residues. The CDR3 region has the DNA TGTGCCAGCAGCTTACCGTTGGGGGCCCGAGAGACCCAGTACTTC. This translates into CASSLPLGARETQYF.

V is TRBV2 and J is TRBJ2-7; 11 bases agree with TRBD2. The CDR3 length is 18 residues. The ends lost 0 bases at V and 4 bases at J; junction bases unmatched: 11. Germline V lookup: CDR1 SNHLY, CDR2 FYNNEI. The CDR3 is CASSEAQVELAGAYEQYF. The CDR3 DNA sequence: TGTGCCAGCAGTGAAGCGCAAGTAGAACTAGCGGGAGCGTACGAGCAGTACTTC.

The rearrangement uses TRBV5-1 and TRBJ1-5; 7 bases align to TRBD1. CDR3 length: 16 amino acids. Looked up from germline, CDR1 is SGHRS and CDR2 is YFSETQ. V was pared by 0 bases and J by 3 bases, with 6 bases of the junction left unmatched. The CDR3 DNA follows: TGCGCCAGCAGCTTGGTACCGACAGGGAACAATCAGCCCCAGCATTTT. Its protein is CASSLVPTGNNQPQHF.